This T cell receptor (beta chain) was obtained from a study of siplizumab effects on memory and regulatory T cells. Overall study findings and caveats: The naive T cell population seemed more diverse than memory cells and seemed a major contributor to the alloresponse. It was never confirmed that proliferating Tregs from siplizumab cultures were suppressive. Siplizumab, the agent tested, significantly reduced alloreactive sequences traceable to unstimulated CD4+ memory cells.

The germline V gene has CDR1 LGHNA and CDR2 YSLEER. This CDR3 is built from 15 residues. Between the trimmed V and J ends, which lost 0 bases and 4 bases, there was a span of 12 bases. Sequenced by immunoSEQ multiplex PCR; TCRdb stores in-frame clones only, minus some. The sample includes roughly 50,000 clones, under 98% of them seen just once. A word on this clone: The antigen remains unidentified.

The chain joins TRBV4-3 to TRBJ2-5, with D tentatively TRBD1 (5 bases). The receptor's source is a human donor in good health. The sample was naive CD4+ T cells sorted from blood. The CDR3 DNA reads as TGCGCCAGCAGCCAAGAACCTGGGGCTCGAGAGACCCAGTACTTC. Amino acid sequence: CASSQEPGARETQYF.